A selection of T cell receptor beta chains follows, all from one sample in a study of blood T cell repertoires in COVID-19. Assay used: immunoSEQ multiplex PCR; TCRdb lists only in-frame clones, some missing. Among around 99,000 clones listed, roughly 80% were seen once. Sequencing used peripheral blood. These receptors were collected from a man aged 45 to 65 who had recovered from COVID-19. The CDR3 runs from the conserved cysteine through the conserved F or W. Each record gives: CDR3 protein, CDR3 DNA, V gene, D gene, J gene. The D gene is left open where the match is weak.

CDR3aa: CASSSMRVPLF; CDR3nt: TGTGCCAGCAGTTCGATGCGGGTGCCCCTATTC; v_gene: TRBV28; d_gene: NA; j_gene: TRBJ2-7
CDR3aa: CASSEEGGSTEAFF; CDR3nt: TGTGCCAGCAGCGAGGAGGGAGGTAGCACTGAAGCTTTCTTT; v_gene: TRBV9; d_gene: NA; j_gene: TRBJ1-1
CDR3aa: CASSRLGTLYEQYF; CDR3nt: TGTGCCAGCAGTCGACTAGGAACCCTTTACGAGCAGTACTTC; v_gene: TRBV6-2/TRBV6-3; d_gene: NA; j_gene: TRBJ2-7
CDR3aa: CASRRDRGNTGELFF; CDR3nt: TGTGCCAGCAGACGGGACAGGGGGAACACCGGGGAGCTGTTTTTT; v_gene: TRBV28; d_gene: TRBD1; j_gene: TRBJ2-2
CDR3aa: CASSLKGLANEQYF; CDR3nt: TGTGCCAGCAGCCTCAAGGGACTAGCCAACGAGCAGTACTTC; v_gene: TRBV6-5; d_gene: TRBD2; j_gene: TRBJ2-7
CDR3aa: CASSSLYREQYF; CDR3nt: TGTGCCAGCAGTTCCCTTTATCGTGAGCAGTACTTC; v_gene: TRBV28; d_gene: NA; j_gene: TRBJ2-7
CDR3aa: CASSQTIAGLASGANVLTF; CDR3nt: TGTGCCAGCAGCCAGACCATAGCAGGGTTGGCCTCTGGGGCCAACGTCCTGACTTTC; v_gene: TRBV3-1/TRBV3-2; d_gene: NA; j_gene: TRBJ2-6
CDR3aa: CSVFDGGGHEQYF; CDR3nt: TGCAGCGTTTTCGACGGGGGGGGGCACGAGCAGTACTTC; v_gene: TRBV29-1; d_gene: TRBD2; j_gene: TRBJ2-7
CDR3aa: CASSYVAAGSNQPQHF; CDR3nt: TGTGCCAGCAGTTACGTCGCTGCGGGGAGCAATCAGCCCCAGCATTTT; v_gene: TRBV6-2/TRBV6-3; d_gene: NA; j_gene: TRBJ1-5
CDR3aa: CASSPGQVVTNEQYF; CDR3nt: TGTGCCAGCAGCCCCGGACAGGTAGTTACAAACGAGCAGTACTTC; v_gene: TRBV7-8; d_gene: TRBD1; j_gene: TRBJ2-7